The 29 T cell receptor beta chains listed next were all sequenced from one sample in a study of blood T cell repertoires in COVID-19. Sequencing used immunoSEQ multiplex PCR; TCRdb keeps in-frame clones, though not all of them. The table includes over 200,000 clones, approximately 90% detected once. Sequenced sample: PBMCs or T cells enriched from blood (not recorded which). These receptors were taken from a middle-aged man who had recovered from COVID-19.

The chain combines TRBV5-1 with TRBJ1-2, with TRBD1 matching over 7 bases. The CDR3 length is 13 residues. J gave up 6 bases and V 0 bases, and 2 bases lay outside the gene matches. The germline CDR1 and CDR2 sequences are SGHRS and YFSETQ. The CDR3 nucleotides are TGCGCCAGCAGCTTGGCACAGGGGAATGGCTACACCTTC. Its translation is CASSLAQGNGYTF.

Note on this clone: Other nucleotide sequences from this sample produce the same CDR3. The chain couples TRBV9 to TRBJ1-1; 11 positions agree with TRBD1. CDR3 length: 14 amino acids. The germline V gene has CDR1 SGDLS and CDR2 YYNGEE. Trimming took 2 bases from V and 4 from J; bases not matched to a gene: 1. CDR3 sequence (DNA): TGTGCCAGCAGCGTGGGGACAGGGGGCACTGAAGCTTTCTTT. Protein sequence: CASSVGTGGTEAFF.

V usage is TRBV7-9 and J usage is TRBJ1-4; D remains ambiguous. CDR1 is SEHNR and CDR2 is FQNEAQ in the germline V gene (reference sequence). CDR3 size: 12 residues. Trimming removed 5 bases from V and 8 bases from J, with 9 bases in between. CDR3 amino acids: CASSPVAEKLFF. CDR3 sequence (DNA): TGTGCCAGCAGCCCAGTCGCCGAAAAACTGTTTTTT. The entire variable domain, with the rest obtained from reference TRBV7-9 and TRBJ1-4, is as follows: DTGVSQNPRHKITKRGQNVTFRCDPISEHNRLYWYRQTLGQGPEFLTYFQNEAQLEKSRLLSDRFSAERPKGSFSTLEIQRTEQGDSAMYLCASSPVAEKLFFGSGTQLSVL.

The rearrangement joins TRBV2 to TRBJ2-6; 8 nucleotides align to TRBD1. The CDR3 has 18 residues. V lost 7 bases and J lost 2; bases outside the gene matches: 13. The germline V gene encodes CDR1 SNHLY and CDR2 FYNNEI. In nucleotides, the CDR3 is TGTGCCAGCATACATCCAGGGGGCAATGGGGCTGGGGCCAACGTCCTGACTTTC. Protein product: CASIHPGGNGAGANVLTF.

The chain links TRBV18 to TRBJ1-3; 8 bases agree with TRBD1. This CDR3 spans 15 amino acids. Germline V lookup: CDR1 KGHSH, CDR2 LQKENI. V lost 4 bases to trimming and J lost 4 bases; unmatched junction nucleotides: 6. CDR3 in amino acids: CASSRPRTGGNTIYF. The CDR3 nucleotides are TGTGCCAGCTCACGCCCGCGGACAGGGGGAAACACCATATATTTT.

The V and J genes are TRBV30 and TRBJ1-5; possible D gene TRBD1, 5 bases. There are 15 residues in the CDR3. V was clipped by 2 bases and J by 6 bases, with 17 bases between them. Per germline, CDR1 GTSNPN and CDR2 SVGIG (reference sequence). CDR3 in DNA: TGTGCCTGGAGTAAGGACATATCAGTAGGTCAGCCCCAGCATTTT. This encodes CAWSKDISVGQPQHF.

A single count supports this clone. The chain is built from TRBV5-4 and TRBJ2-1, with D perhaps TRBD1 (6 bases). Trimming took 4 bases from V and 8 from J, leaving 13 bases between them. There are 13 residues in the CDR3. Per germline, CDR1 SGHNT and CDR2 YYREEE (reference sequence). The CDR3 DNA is TGTGCCAGCAGCCCGGACAGAGGAGATGAGCAGTTCTTC. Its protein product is CASSPDRGDEQFF.

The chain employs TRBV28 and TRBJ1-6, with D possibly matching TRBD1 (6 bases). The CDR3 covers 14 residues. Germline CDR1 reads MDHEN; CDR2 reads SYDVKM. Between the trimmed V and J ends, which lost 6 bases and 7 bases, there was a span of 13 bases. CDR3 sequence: CASRTYRVNSPLHF. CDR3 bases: TGTGCCAGCAGAACTTACAGGGTGAATTCACCCCTCCACTTT.

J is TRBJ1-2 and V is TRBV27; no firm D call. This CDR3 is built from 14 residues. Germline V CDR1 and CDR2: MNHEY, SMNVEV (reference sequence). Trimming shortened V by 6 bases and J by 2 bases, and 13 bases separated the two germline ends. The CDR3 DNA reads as TGTGCCAGCAGATCTCGGGGAGGCAACTATGGCTACACCTTC. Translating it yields CASRSRGGNYGYTF.

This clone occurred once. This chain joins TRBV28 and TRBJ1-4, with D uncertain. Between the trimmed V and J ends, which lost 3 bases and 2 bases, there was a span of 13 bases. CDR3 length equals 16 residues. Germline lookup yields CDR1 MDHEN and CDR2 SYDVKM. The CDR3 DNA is TGTGCCAGCAGTTTCCGGGGTGTGTCGACTAATGAAAAACTGTTTTTT. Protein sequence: CASSFRGVSTNEKLFF.

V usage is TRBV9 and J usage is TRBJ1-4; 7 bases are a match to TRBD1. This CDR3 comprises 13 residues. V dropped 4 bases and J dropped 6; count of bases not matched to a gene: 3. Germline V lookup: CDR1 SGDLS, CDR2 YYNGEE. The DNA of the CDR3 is TGTGCCAGCAGCCGACAGGGTGATGAAAAACTGTTTTTT. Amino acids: CASSRQGDEKLFF.

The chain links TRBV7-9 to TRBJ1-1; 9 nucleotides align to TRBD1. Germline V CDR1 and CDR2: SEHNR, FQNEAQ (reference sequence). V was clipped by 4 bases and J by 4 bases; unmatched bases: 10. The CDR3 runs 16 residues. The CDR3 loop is CASSSEGTGLGTEAFF. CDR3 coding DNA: TGTGCCAGCAGCTCCGAGGGGACAGGGTTGGGCACTGAAGCTTTCTTT. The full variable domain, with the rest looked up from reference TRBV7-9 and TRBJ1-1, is DTGVSQNPRHKITKRGQNVTFRCDPISEHNRLYWYRQTLGQGPEFLTYFQNEAQLEKSRLLSDRFSAERPKGSFSTLEIQRTEQGDSAMYLCASSSEGTGLGTEAFFGQGTRLTVV.

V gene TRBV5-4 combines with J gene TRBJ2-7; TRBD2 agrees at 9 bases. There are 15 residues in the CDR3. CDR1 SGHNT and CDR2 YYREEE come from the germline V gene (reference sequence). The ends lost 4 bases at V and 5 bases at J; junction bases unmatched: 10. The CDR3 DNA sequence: TGTGCCAGCAGCAACATAGCGGGAGCGGGAAACGAGCAGTACTTC. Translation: CASSNIAGAGNEQYF.

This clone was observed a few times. The CDR3 region is CASRLRDRGRETF. In DNA form, the CDR3 reads TGTGCCAGCCGCCTGCGGGACAGGGGGCGAGAGACCTTC. This chain uses TRBV27 with TRBJ1-2; 12 nucleotides match TRBD1. The germline V gene encodes CDR1 MNHEY and CDR2 SMNVEV (reference sequence). Losses at the gene ends were 8 bases for V and 14 bases for J; bases not matched to a gene: 12. The CDR3 extends over 13 amino acids.

This chain's CDR3 is CASSVVGAGWVYGYTF. The CDR3 nucleotides read TGTGCCAGCAGCGTAGTAGGGGCAGGGTGGGTCTATGGCTACACCTTC. The chain links TRBV9 to TRBJ1-2; D is possibly TRBD1 (5 bases). Looked up from germline, CDR1 is SGDLS and CDR2 is YYNGEE. This CDR3 region has 16 residues. V lost 0 bases to trimming and J lost 4 bases, with 16 bases between them.

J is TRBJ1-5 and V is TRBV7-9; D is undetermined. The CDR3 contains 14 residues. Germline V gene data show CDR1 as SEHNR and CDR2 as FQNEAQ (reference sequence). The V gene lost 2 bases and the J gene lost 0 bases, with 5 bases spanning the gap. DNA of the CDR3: TGTGCCAGCAGCTTATCAGATAGCAATCAGCCCCAGCATTTT. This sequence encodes CASSLSDSNQPQHF.

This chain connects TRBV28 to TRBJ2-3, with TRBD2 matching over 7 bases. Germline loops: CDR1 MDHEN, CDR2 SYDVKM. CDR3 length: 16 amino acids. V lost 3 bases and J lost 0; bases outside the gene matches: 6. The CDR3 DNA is TGTGCCAGCAGTTTCAGCGGGAAAGCTAGCACAGATACGCAGTATTTT. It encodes CASSFSGKASTDTQYF.

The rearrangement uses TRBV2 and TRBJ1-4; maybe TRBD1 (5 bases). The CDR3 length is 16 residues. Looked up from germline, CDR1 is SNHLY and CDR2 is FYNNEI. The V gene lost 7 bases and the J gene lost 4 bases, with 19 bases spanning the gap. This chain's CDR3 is CASTIGRANLNEKLFF. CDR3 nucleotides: TGTGCCAGCACAATTGGCAGGGCAAATCTTAATGAAAAACTGTTTTTT.

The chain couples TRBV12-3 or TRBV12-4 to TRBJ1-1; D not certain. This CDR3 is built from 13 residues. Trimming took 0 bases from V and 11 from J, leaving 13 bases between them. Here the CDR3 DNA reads TGTGCCAGCAGTTTAGCGGGGAGTTTAGGGGCTTTCTTT. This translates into CASSLAGSLGAFF.

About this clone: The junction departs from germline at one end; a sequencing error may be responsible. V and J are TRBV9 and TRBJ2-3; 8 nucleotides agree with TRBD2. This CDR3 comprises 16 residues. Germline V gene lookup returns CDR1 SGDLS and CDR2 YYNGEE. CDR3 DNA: TGTGCCAGCAGCGTATCCGGGACTAGTCCCACACATACGCAGTATTTT. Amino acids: CASSVSGTSPTHTQYF.

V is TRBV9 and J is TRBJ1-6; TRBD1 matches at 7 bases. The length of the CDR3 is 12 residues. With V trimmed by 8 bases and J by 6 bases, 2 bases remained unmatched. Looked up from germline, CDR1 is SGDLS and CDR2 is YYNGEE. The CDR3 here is CARGQLNSPLHF. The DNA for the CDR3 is TGTGCCAGGGGACAGCTTAATTCACCCCTCCACTTT.

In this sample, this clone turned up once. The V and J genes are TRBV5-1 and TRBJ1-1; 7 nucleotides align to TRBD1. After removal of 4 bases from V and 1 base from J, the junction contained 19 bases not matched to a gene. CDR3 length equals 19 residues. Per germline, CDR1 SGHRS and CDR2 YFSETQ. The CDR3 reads CASSDLMRQGSTRNTEAFF. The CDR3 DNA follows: TGCGCCAGCAGCGACCTGATGAGACAGGGTTCGACTCGGAACACTGAAGCTTTCTTT.

CDR3 coding DNA: TGTGCCAGCGCGCAGGGGGTAAATCAGCCCCAGCATTTT. It codes for CASAQGVNQPQHF. The chain uses TRBV7-9 and TRBJ1-5; 7 nucleotides agree with TRBD1. Trimming at V came to 8 bases and at J to 4 bases, leaving 5 bases not matched to a gene. Germline assignment: CDR1 SEHNR and CDR2 FQNEAQ (reference sequence). This CDR3 is 13 amino acids long.

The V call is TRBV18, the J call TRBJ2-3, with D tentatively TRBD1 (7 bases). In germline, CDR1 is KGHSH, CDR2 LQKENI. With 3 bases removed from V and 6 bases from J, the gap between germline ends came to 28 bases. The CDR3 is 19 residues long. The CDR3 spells CASSPSILGGGGIKDTQYF. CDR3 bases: TGTGCCAGCTCACCGAGTATCCTAGGAGGAGGGGGCATTAAGGATACGCAGTATTTT. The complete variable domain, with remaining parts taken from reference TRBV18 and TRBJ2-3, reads NAGVMQNPRHLVRRRGQEARLRCSPMKGHSHVYWYRQLPEEGLKFMVYLQKENIIDESGMPKERFSAEFPKEGPSILRIQQVVRGDSAAYFCASSPSILGGGGIKDTQYFGPGTRLTVL.

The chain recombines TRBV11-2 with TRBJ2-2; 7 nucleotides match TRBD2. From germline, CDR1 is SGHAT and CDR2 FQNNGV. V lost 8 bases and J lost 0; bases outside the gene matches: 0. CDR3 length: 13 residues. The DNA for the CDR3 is TGTGCCAGCGGGACTACGAACACCGGGGAGCTGTTTTTT. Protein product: CASGTTNTGELFF. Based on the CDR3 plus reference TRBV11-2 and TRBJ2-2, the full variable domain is EAGVAQSPRYKIIEKRQSVAFWCNPISGHATLYWYQQILGQGPKLLIQFQNNGVVDDSQLPKDRFSAERLKGVDSTLKIQPAKLEDSAVYLCASGTTNTGELFFGEGSRLTVL.

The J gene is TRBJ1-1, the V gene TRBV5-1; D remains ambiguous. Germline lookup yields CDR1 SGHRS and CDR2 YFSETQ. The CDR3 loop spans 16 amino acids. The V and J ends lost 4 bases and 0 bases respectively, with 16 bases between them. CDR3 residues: CASSLGGNTMNTEAFF. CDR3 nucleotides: TGCGCCAGCAGCCTGGGCGGGAATACTATGAACACTGAAGCTTTCTTT.

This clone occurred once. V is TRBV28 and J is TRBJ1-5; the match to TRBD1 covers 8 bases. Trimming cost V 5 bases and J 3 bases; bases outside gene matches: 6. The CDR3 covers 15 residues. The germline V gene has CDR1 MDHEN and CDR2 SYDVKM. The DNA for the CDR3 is TGTGCCAGCAGTGGACAGGGTGGTTTCAATCAGCCCCAGCATTTT. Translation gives CASSGQGGFNQPQHF.

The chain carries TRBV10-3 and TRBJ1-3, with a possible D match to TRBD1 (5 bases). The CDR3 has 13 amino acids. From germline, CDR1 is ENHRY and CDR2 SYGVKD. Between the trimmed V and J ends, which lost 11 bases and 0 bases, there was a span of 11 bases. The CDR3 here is CALRQLSGNTIYF. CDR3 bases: TGTGCCTTGAGACAGCTCTCTGGAAACACCATATATTTT.

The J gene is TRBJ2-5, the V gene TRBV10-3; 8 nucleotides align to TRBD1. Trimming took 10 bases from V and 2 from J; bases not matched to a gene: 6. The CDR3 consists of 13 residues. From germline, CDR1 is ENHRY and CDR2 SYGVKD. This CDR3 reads CATWTGQQETQYF. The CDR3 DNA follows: TGTGCCACCTGGACAGGGCAGCAAGAGACCCAGTACTTC.